The T cell receptor beta chain under discussion was sequenced for a study of CD8 T cells in Susac syndrome. Reverse transcription used about 0.45 to 1 ug RNA and random hexamers. TCRdb used MiXCR to reprocess the immunoSEQ multiplex PCR reads, holding one entry per CDR3 protein. Of about 120,000 distinct CDR3 sequences listed, 85% to 95% are singletons. The CDR3 contains 14 residues. Trimming left V 4 bases short and J 2 bases short, with 11 bases between. The sequenced material came from CD8+ T cells from PBMCs. The V and J genes are TRBV12-3 or TRBV12-4 and TRBJ2-5, with D perhaps TRBD1 or TRBD2 (5 bases each). This receptor was obtained from a human donor with Susac syndrome. CDR3 sequence (DNA): TGTGCCAGCAGTTGGGACGGTCCACAAGAGACCCAGTACTTC. Encoded protein: CASSWDGPQETQYF.